This TCR beta chain was captured by sequencing in a study of control samples from healthy donors and cancer patients. CDR1 is SGHDT, CDR2 YYEEEE, per germline. The CDR3 runs 12 residues. Trimming removed 4 bases from V and 6 bases from J, with 11 bases in between. The table came from immunoSEQ multiplex PCR; TCRdb's copy has only in-frame clones and leaves some out. Of fewer than 6,000 clones listed, approximately 84% were seen once; the top ten hold 7.1%. The clonotype was recovered from a female donor with lung cancer. V is TRBV5-6 and J is TRBJ2-7; D is unclear. Sequencing was done on a sample of formalin-fixed, paraffin-embedded tissue. CDR3 loop: CASSQQSTEQYF. The DNA for the CDR3 is TGTGCCAGCAGCCAGCAGAGTACCGAGCAGTACTTC. The full variable domain, in which reference TRBV5-6 and TRBJ2-7 provide the parts outside the CDR3, is DAGVTQSPTHLIKTRGQQVTLRCSPKSGHDTVSWYQQALGQGPQFIFQYYEEEERQRGNFPDRFSGHQFPNYSSELNVNALLLGDSALYLCASSQQSTEQYFGPGTRLTVT.